A single sample is the source of the 7 T cell receptor beta chains below, sequenced in a study of beta chain features in type 1 diabetes. Notes on the study in general: Patients with Type 1 diabetes showed moderately but significantly shorter TCRB CDR3s in all four CD4+ subsets.

Every bit of the isolated RNA underwent reverse transcription, so sequencing read expressed TCRB transcripts. Generated by immunoSEQ multiplex PCR, the TCRdb table keeps only in-frame clones and is missing some. The data hold about 25,000 clones, with more than 65% observed a single time. These receptors are not linked to any known antigen. The sequencing sample was made of stem cell memory CD4+ T cells from blood. Receptors originate from a woman aged 40-49 years with type 1 diabetes.

This clone turned up a few times. The chain couples TRBV6-5 to TRBJ2-5, with TRBD2 as a possible D gene (6 bases). Trimming cost V 2 bases and J 5 bases, with 9 bases left between them. Per germline, CDR1 MNHEY and CDR2 SVGAGI. The CDR3 is 13 amino acids. Here the CDR3 reads CASSYLGGETQYF. The CDR3 coding sequence is TGTGCCAGCAGTTACCTCGGAGGGGAGACCCAGTACTTC.

The chain is built from TRBV16 and TRBJ1-2; the D gene is possibly TRBD1 (5 bases). CDR3 size: 18 residues. In germline, CDR1 is KGHSY, CDR2 FQNENV. The V and J ends lost 2 bases and 0 bases respectively, with 19 bases between them. CDR3 amino acids: CASSQDYGQTIANYGYTF. The CDR3 DNA reads TGTGCCAGCAGCCAAGATTACGGACAAACGATAGCTAACTATGGCTACACCTTC.

The chain combines TRBV7-2 with TRBJ1-2; tentative D call: TRBD1 (5 bases). CDR3 size: 15 residues. Germline CDR1 and CDR2: SGHTA and FQGNSA. Trimming shortened V by 5 bases and J by 7 bases, and 20 bases separated the two germline ends. The CDR3 nucleotides are TGTGCCAGCAGCCTCTCCGGGACGGGACTTACTGGCTACACCTTC. Amino acid sequence: CASSLSGTGLTGYTF.

V gene TRBV5-1 combines with J gene TRBJ2-7; a weak D match, TRBD1 (6 bases). With 2 bases removed from V and 0 bases from J, the gap between germline ends came to 12 bases. The V gene's germline CDR1 is SGHRS and CDR2 YFSETQ. This CDR3 contains 15 residues. The CDR3 nucleotides read TGCGCCAGCAGCTTTGGGGACATTGGCTCCTACGAGCAGTACTTC. The encoded protein is CASSFGDIGSYEQYF.

The chain joins TRBV7-2 to TRBJ2-5; D unclear. Trimming shortened V by 7 bases and J by 5 bases, and 8 bases separated the two germline ends. Germline CDR1 reads SGHTA; CDR2 reads FQGNSA. The CDR3 has 11 residues. This chain's CDR3 is CASTSRETQYF. CDR3 sequence (DNA): TGTGCCAGCACCTCGAGGGAGACCCAGTACTTC.

The rearrangement links TRBV7-8 to TRBJ1-1; unclear D gene. Deletions cut 1 base from V and 1 base from J, with 10 bases between. The CDR3 runs to 15 residues. Per the germline V gene, CDR1 is SGHVS and CDR2 is FQNEAQ. This CDR3 reads CASSLERAGNTEAFF. CDR3 coding DNA: TGTGCCAGCAGCTTAGAGCGGGCGGGGAACACTGAAGCTTTCTTT.

The chain combines TRBV7-3 with TRBJ1-5; D not resolved. Germline V gene lookup returns CDR1 SGHTA and CDR2 FQGTGA. The ends were cut back, 3 bases at V and 1 base at J, with 7 bases in the middle. CDR3 size: 14 residues. This CDR3 reads CASSLSRSNQPQHF. As DNA, the CDR3 is TGTGCCAGCAGCTTGTCACGGAGCAATCAGCCCCAGCATTTT.